This T cell receptor beta chain was identified in a study of CD8+ T cells in alopecia areata. The junction had 13 bases not matched to a gene; V was cut back by 2 bases and J by 3 bases. This CDR3 comprises 19 residues. CDR1 and CDR2 (germline): PRHDT, FYEKMQ (reference sequence). Study outcomes and limitations: More clonal than normal scalp was lesional scalp, particularly alopecia totalis/universalis.

The sequencing template was cDNA reverse transcribed from extracted RNA. The assay was immunoSEQ multiplex PCR, and TCRdb's table has in-frame clones only and misses some. The table records fewer than 70,000 clones, about 40% of them present only once. Peripheral blood, together with lesional scalp punch biopsies, was collected from alopecia areata patients. Sorted out of PBMCs were CD4+ T cells and CD8+ T cells. To note about this clone: Its antigen is unidentified.

The TCR sequence derives from a human donor with alopecia areata. The chain couples TRBV13 to TRBJ1-1; TRBD1 aligns across 12 bases. The sequenced material came from NKG2D-low CD8+ T cells sorted from blood. In nucleotides, the CDR3 is TGTGCCAGCAGCTTACAGTCTTGGGACAGGGGGCGAGTGGACACTGAAGCTTTCTTT. Its translation is CASSLQSWDRGRVDTEAFF.